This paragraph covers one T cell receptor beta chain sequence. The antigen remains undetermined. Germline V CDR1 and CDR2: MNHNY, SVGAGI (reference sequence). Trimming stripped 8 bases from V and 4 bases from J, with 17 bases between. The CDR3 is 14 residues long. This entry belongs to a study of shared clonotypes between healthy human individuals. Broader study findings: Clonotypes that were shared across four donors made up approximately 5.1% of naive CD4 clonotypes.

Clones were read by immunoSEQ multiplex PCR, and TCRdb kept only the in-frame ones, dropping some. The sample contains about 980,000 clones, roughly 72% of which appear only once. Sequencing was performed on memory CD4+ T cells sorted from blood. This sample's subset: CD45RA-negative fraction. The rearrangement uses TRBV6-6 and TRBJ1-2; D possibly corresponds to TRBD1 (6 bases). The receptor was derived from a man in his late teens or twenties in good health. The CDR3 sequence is CASRPPGDPYGYTF. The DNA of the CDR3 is TGTGCCAGCCGACCCCCAGGGGATCCCTATGGCTACACCTTC.